This is a list of T cell receptor beta chains from one sample in a study of blood T cell repertoires in COVID-19. Method: immunoSEQ multiplex PCR; TCRdb's copy keeps in-frame clones and lacks some. The sample includes under 300,000 clones, 85% to 90% seen only once; the top ten take 3.7%. Sequencing used peripheral blood. The origin of the receptors is a woman between 35 and 50 years old with acute or convalescent COVID-19. Each CDR3 is given without its conserved first and last residue.

v_call | cdr3_aa
TRBV28 | ASSPFQGTNTEAF
TRBV11-2 | ASSSNRDYSISSTDTQY
TRBV13 | ASSLGPQENTEAF
TRBV5-6 | ASSFGGTNTGELF
TRBV20-1 | SGASNTEAF
TRBV19 | ASSIDGVRAPEAF
TRBV5-3 | ARSFRDPLRGNTGELF
TRBV30 | AWRRAGANVLT
TRBV30 | AWSAQGDYGYT
TRBV9 | ASSVAQYGYT
TRBV2 | ASTAGGGSQREAF
TRBV14 | ASSLTGAQETQY
TRBV5-6 | ASSSRLAGAYQQF
TRBV18 | ASSPRAQGSGELF
TRBV6-5 | ASSYSQGAINSPLH
TRBV9 | ASSARTGQIYGYT
TRBV15 | ATSRDTRPPPNEQF
TRBV10-3 | AIESSGNTIY
TRBV7-2 | ASSWRPGGGTEAF
TRBV5-1 | ASSPDRTNYGYT
TRBV9 | ASSVLNTEAF
TRBV10-3 | AISGTGAQETQY
TRBV6-1 | ASSAPLLANTDTQY
TRBV5-6 | ASSVNYEKLF
TRBV5-1 | ASSPGGSNYGYT
TRBV2 | AGWTSNTEAF
TRBV6-4 | ASSVRAGTEAF
TRBV27 | ASSLGGEPNQPQH
TRBV24-1 | ATSDWTGGLPGANVLT
TRBV10-3 | AIRMSMGTSGSTDTQY
TRBV19 | ASSIGQGNTIY
TRBV5-6 | ASSVLAGDSNTGELF
TRBV29-1 | SVEERRGAKNIQY
TRBV6-6 | ASIRGDPNYGYT
TRBV4-2 | ASSRRPGTSGGYNEQF
TRBV6-6 | ASSYSRIGETQY
TRBV19 | ASSIFSVNTEAF
TRBV4-1 | ASSQGPKEKLF
TRBV5-1 | ASSLAGRVNTEAF
TRBV7-8 | ASSLAWDRGYTEAF
TRBV11-2 | ASSTELWGPNGANVLT
TRBV5-4 | AVSGGTSTDTQY
TRBV11-2 | ASSPWGQGWNTEAF
TRBV7-6 | ASSLAGTAGNSPLH
TRBV5-4 | ASSFQGPYNSPLH
TRBV5-1 | ASSPQALGTNYGYT